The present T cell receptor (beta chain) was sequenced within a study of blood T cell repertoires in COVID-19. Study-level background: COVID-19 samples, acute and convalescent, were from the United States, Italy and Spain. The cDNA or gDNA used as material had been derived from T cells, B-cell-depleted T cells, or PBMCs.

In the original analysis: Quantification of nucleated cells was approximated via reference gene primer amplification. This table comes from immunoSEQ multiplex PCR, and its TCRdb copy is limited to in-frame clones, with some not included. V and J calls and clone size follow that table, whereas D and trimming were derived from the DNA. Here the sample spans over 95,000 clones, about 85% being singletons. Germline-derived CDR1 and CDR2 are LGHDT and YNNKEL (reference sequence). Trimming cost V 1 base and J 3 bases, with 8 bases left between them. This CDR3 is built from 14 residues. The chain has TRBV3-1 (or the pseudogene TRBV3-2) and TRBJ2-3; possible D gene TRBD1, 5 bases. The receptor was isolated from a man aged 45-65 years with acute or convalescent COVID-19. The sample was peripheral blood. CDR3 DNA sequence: TGTGCCAGCAGCCAAGTGGGGCGGACAGATACGCAGTATTTT. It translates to CASSQVGRTDTQYF.